These T cell receptor beta chains were read from a single sample in a study of identical twins. From the 5' RACE reads, TCRdb called clonotypes with MiXCR, one entry per CDR3 protein. The data hold around 370,000 distinct CDR3 sequences, with 7% to 9.5% observed a single time. Material for sequencing was naive T cells sorted from blood. The receptors come from a woman aged 45 to 65 in good health. The CDR3 runs from the conserved cysteine through the conserved F or W. The D gene is left open where the match is weak. Size values are once, few and many counts, or a class for expanded clones, and some rows have none.

cdr3_nt cdr3_aa clone_size j_call v_call d_call
TGCGCCAGCAGCCAAGAGGACAGGGGGATTGCCGGGGAGCTGTTTTTT CASSQEDRGIAGELFF - TRBJ2-2 TRBV4-1 TRBD1
TGTGCCAGCAGCCATCCATTGGGCGCCGGGGAGCTGTTTTTT CASSHPLGAGELFF few TRBJ2-2 TRBV7-8 -
TGTGCCACCAGCAGAGTCTTTGGTAGCGGGAGTAATGAGCAGTTCTTC CATSRVFGSGSNEQFF many TRBJ2-1 TRBV15 TRBD2
TGCGCCAGCAGTGAGCGACAGGGGGCTCCAATGGAGACCCAGTACTTC CASSERQGAPMETQYF - TRBJ2-5 TRBV10-1 TRBD1
TGCAGTGCTAGGGAAGGGACAGGATTCTCGAACACTGAAGCTTTCTTT CSAREGTGFSNTEAFF few TRBJ1-1 TRBV20-1 TRBD1
TGTGCCAGCAGCTCAGAGGGAGATACGCAGTATTTT CASSSEGDTQYF many TRBJ2-3 TRBV11-2 -
TGTGCCAGCAGGACGGGACCGGAGGAGGAAAAACTGTTTTTT CASRTGPEEEKLFF - TRBJ1-4 TRBV2 -
TGTGCCAGCAGCTCCAAAACGGACAGCTACGAGCAGTACTTC CASSSKTDSYEQYF few TRBJ2-7 TRBV6-1 -
TGTGCCAGCAGCTTGGACAGGGGCATCGGAACAGATACGCAGTATTTT CASSLDRGIGTDTQYF few TRBJ2-3 TRBV7-2 TRBD1
TGCGCCAGCAGCCCTACCCCAGGCTGGGACTACGACACAGATACGCAGTATTTT CASSPTPGWDYDTDTQYF few TRBJ2-3 TRBV4-1 TRBD2
TGTGCCTCCATTAAGGAGGGGCCTCCCTATGGCTACACCTTC CASIKEGPPYGYTF - TRBJ1-2 TRBV12-3/TRBV12-4 -
TGCGCCAGCAGCATCCCACTGGAATACACCGGGGAGCTGTTTTTT CASSIPLEYTGELFF few TRBJ2-2 TRBV5-1 -
TGTGCCAGCGAGTATAGCGGGAGTAAGAATGAGCAGTTCTTC CASEYSGSKNEQFF - TRBJ2-1 TRBV7-9 TRBD2
TGTGCCAGCAAAGCAGGACAATACACCGGGGAGCTGTTTTTT CASKAGQYTGELFF few TRBJ2-2 TRBV3-1 -
TGTGCCATCCTTTTAACTGGGGGCGAGTACAATGAGCAGTTCTTC CAILLTGGEYNEQFF many TRBJ2-1 TRBV12-3/TRBV12-4 -
TGTGCCTGGAGTAAGGGTACTAGCGGGTTAGGAGAGACCCAGTACTTC CAWSKGTSGLGETQYF few TRBJ2-5 TRBV30 TRBD2
TGTGCCTGGAAACCAGTAGAGGGCTATGGCTACACCTTC CAWKPVEGYGYTF - TRBJ1-2 TRBV30 -
TGCGCCAGCAGCACAGACAGCGACACTGAAGCTTTCTTT CASSTDSDTEAFF - TRBJ1-1 TRBV5-1 -
TGTGCCAGCCTTTCCCGGGCCGTCCTCAGGGGCGGCGGGACCGGGGAGCTGTTTTTT CASLSRAVLRGGGTGELFF few TRBJ2-2 TRBV11-3 -
TGCAGCGTTGAAGATCGAGGGGTTGAGCAGTTCTTC CSVEDRGVEQFF many TRBJ2-1 TRBV29-1 -
TGTGCCAGCAGTTATGACAGAACGGCCTACGAGCAGTACTTC CASSYDRTAYEQYF many TRBJ2-7 TRBV6-5 -
TGTGCCAGCTCACCATTATCTGGACAGGGGAGCTCCTACAATGAGCAGTTCTTC CASSPLSGQGSSYNEQFF many TRBJ2-1 TRBV18 TRBD1
TGTGCCAGCAGTGAAGGGTGGAGCACTATCGGGGAGCTGTTTTTT CASSEGWSTIGELFF - TRBJ2-2 TRBV2 -
TGCGCCAGCACCTACACTGACAGGGTGAACACTGAAGCTTTCTTT CASTYTDRVNTEAFF many TRBJ1-1 TRBV5-1 TRBD1
TGTGCCACCGAAGGGACTGGGGCCAACGTCCTGACTTTC CATEGTGANVLTF few TRBJ2-6 TRBV15 -
TGCAGTGCTCCGGGGGACGCCTGGGTTGTTGAGGCTTTCTTT CSAPGDAWVVEAFF - TRBJ1-1 TRBV20-1 -
TGTGCCAGCAGTTTCAACGGACCCTCCTACAATGAGCAGTTCTTC CASSFNGPSYNEQFF - TRBJ2-1 TRBV27 -
TGCGCCAGCAGCTTGCAGGGCCTTAATGAAAAACTGTTTTTT CASSLQGLNEKLFF - TRBJ1-4 TRBV5-1 -
TGTGCCAGCAGTTTATTGGGGGACACTGAAGCTTTCTTT CASSLLGDTEAFF few TRBJ1-1 TRBV12-3/TRBV12-4 -
TGCAGTGCTAGAGACGGGGATACGCAGTATTTT CSARDGDTQYF many TRBJ2-3 TRBV20-1 -
TGTGCCACCAGTGACCCCGGGACTAGCGAACACAATGAGCAGTTCTTC CATSDPGTSEHNEQFF few TRBJ2-1 TRBV24-1 TRBD2
TGCGCCAGCAGCGAGGGACAGGGGGACGGCTACACCTTC CASSEGQGDGYTF few TRBJ1-2 TRBV4-1 TRBD1
TGTGCCAGTTTGCGGGATGGTCGCGAGCAGTACTTC CASLRDGREQYF few TRBJ2-7 TRBV25-1 -
TGTGCCAGCTCACCACCCTCTTGGACAGGAGGGTACAATGAGCAGTTCTTC CASSPPSWTGGYNEQFF - TRBJ2-1 TRBV18 -
TGCAGTGCTCCACCACTTCGGGGTAACTATGGCTACACCTTC CSAPPLRGNYGYTF few TRBJ1-2 TRBV20-1 -
TGCGCCAGCAGCCAGGGCGGCCTCGAAAACATTCAGTACTTC CASSQGGLENIQYF - TRBJ2-4 TRBV4-1 -
TGCGCCAGCAGCCAGGACAGAGCCTACGAGCAGTACTTC CASSQDRAYEQYF - TRBJ2-7 TRBV5-1 -
TGCGCCAGCAGCTACGGACCGGGGTTCGGCGATACGCAGTATTTT CASSYGPGFGDTQYF few TRBJ2-3 TRBV5-1 -
TGTGCCAGCAGCCAAGATACCGACACTTCGAACACCGGGGAGCTGTTTTTT CASSQDTDTSNTGELFF few TRBJ2-2 TRBV4-2 -
TGTGCCAGCAGCCCCGAGCCTAGCGCGAACACCGGGGAGCTGTTTTTT CASSPEPSANTGELFF - TRBJ2-2 TRBV7-3 -
TGCGCCAGCAGCCCAGAGGACCTTCGGGAGACCCAGTACTTC CASSPEDLRETQYF - TRBJ2-5 TRBV4-1 -
TGTGCCCGGGACAGGGCCCCAGATACGCAGTATTTT CARDRAPDTQYF few TRBJ2-3 TRBV12-3/TRBV12-4 TRBD1
TGTGCCAGCAGCAAAATCTTTCCGGATACGTTCTACGAGCAGTACTTC CASSKIFPDTFYEQYF few TRBJ2-7 TRBV3-1 -
TGTGCTAGTGGTTCCTCCCCGAATACGCAGTATTTT CASGSSPNTQYF many TRBJ2-3 TRBV12-5 -
TGTGCCACCGAAATTGGCAATGAGCAGTTCTTC CATEIGNEQFF - TRBJ2-1 TRBV2 -